This T cell receptor beta chain stems from a study of blood T cell repertoires in COVID-19. Profiling relied on immunoSEQ multiplex PCR, and the TCRdb table lists in-frame clones only, not all of them. The repertoire holds about 200,000 clones, around 89% seen once, with about 1.3% in the top ten. J was trimmed by 1 base and V by 5 bases; bases with no gene match: 16. The CDR3 has 18 amino acids. The germline CDR1 and CDR2 sequences are SGHAT and FQNNGV. The specimen sequenced was PBMCs or T cells enriched from blood (not recorded which). The clonotype originates from a man aged 30 to 45 who had recovered from COVID-19. The chain uses TRBV11-2 and TRBJ1-2; 7 bases are a match to TRBD1. For the CDR3, the DNA is TGTGCCAGCAGCCACATCCTATCCCGGGACAGCAATAACTATGGCTACACCTTC. Protein product: CASSHILSRDSNNYGYTF. Supplemented by reference TRBV11-2 and TRBJ1-2, the full variable domain reads EAGVAQSPRYKIIEKRQSVAFWCNPISGHATLYWYQQILGQGPKLLIQFQNNGVVDDSQLPKDRFSAERLKGVDSTLKIQPAKLEDSAVYLCASSHILSRDSNNYGYTFGSGTRLTVV.